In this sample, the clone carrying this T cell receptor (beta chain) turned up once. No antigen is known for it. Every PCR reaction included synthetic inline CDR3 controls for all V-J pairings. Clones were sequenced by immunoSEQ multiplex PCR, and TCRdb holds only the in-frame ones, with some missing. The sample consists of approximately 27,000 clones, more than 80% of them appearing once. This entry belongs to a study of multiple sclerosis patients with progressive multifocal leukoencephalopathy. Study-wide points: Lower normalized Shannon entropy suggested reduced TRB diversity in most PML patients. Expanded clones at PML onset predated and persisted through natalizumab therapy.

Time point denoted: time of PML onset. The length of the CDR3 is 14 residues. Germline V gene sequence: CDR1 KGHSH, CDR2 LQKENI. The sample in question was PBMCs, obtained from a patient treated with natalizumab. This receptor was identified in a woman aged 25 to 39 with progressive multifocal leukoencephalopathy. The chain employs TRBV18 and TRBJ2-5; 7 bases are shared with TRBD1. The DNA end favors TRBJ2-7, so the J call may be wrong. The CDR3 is CASSLGTVSYEQYF. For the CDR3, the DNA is TGTGCCAGCTCACTAGGGACAGTGTCCTACGAGCAGTACTTC.